A single sample is the source of the 10 T cell receptor beta chains below, sequenced in a study of identifying expanded T cells in peripheral blood. Sequencing was performed with immunoSEQ multiplex PCR; in TCRdb, only in-frame clones are kept and a portion is missing. The sample lists some 100,000 clones; 88% were seen once. The sequenced sample was blood. These receptor sequences come from a person aged 18 to 75 in good health.

The chain employs TRBV5-4 and TRBJ1-1; D unresolved. Germline V gene sequence: CDR1 SGHNT, CDR2 YYREEE (reference sequence). CDR3 length equals 13 residues. V lost 0 bases, J lost 1 base, and 4 bases lay in between. The CDR3 DNA is TGTGCCAGCAGCTTGGACGAGAACACTGAAGCTTTCTTT. It is translated as CASSLDENTEAFF.

The J gene is TRBJ1-1, the V gene TRBV6-5, with a weak D call TRBD1 (5 bases). The germline gives CDR1 MNHEY, CDR2 SVGAGI. The V and J ends lost 4 bases and 4 bases respectively, with 16 bases between them. The length of the CDR3 is 15 residues. CDR3 sequence reads: CASSSRVRGGTEAFF. The CDR3, as DNA: TGTGCCAGCAGTTCCCGGGTCCGGGGCGGCACTGAAGCTTTCTTT.

The chain couples TRBV5-1 to TRBJ1-1, with D perhaps TRBD1 (6 bases). This CDR3 comprises 13 residues. V was trimmed by 1 base and J by 5 bases, leaving 9 bases between them. Germline V lookup: CDR1 SGHRS, CDR2 YFSETQ. The CDR3 loop reads CASSLTGQTEAFF. CDR3 in DNA: TGCGCCAGCAGCTTGACAGGGCAAACTGAAGCTTTCTTT.

The CDR3 sequence: CASSPRGAATEKLFF. The CDR3 DNA follows: TGTGCCAGCAGCCCCCGGGGGGCCGCGACGGAAAAACTGTTTTTT. The rearrangement joins TRBV5-4 to TRBJ1-4, with D perhaps TRBD1 (6 bases). This CDR3 has 15 amino acids. CDR1 SGHNT and CDR2 YYREEE come from the germline V gene (reference sequence). Deletions cut 4 bases from V and 8 bases from J, with 18 bases between.

The V gene is TRBV7-9, the J gene TRBJ1-5; D is undetermined. Germline lookup yields CDR1 SEHNR and CDR2 FQNEAQ (reference sequence). The CDR3 is 15 residues long. The germline V and J ends were trimmed by 1 base and 0 bases, with 7 bases remaining between them. The CDR3 sequence: CASSLVGDSNQPQHF. Here the CDR3 DNA reads TGTGCCAGCAGCTTAGTAGGAGATAGCAATCAGCCCCAGCATTTT. Looking up the rest from reference TRBV7-9 and TRBJ1-5 gives the full variable domain: DTGVSQNPRHKITKRGQNVTFRCDPISEHNRLYWYRQTLGQGPEFLTYFQNEAQLEKSRLLSDRFSAERPKGSFSTLEIQRTEQGDSAMYLCASSLVGDSNQPQHFGDGTRLSIL.

V gene TRBV6-5 combines with J gene TRBJ2-6, with D unresolved. Trimming took 8 bases from V and 0 from J, leaving 11 bases between them. Germline loops: CDR1 MNHEY, CDR2 SVGAGI. The CDR3 is made up of 15 amino acids. The CDR3 is CASRYRSSGANVLTF. As DNA, the CDR3 is TGTGCCAGCCGATACAGAAGCTCTGGGGCCAACGTCCTGACTTTC.

CDR3 region: CASSEAWTESYNEQFF. The CDR3 DNA reads as TGTGCCAGCAGTGAAGCGTGGACAGAATCCTACAATGAGCAGTTCTTC. This chain joins TRBV6-1 and TRBJ2-1; D is possibly TRBD1 (6 bases). This CDR3 is built from 16 residues. Germline V gene lookup returns CDR1 MNHNS and CDR2 SASEGT. The ends were cut back, 0 bases at V and 1 base at J, with 10 bases in the middle.

The V call is TRBV28, the J call TRBJ2-3, with 9 bases aligning to TRBD2. J was trimmed by 2 bases and V by 2 bases; bases with no gene match: 8. Germline lookup yields CDR1 MDHEN and CDR2 SYDVKM. The CDR3 spans 17 residues. CDR3 bases: TGTGCCAGCAGTTTAATTTGGGCTAGCGGGACCACAGATACGCAGTATTTT. It translates to CASSLIWASGTTDTQYF. The complete variable domain, with remaining parts taken from reference TRBV28 and TRBJ2-3, reads DVKVTQSSRYLVKRTGEKVFLECVQDMDHENMFWYRQDPGLGLRLIYFSYDVKMKEKGDIPEGYSVSREKKERFSLILESASTNQTSMYLCASSLIWASGTTDTQYFGPGTRLTVL.

The table lists this clone with a count of one. This chain connects TRBV5-1 to TRBJ2-3; D possibly uses TRBD1 or TRBD2 (5 bases each). The CDR3 contains 15 residues. With 4 bases removed from V and 4 bases from J, the gap between germline ends came to 16 bases. Germline V gene data show CDR1 as SGHRS and CDR2 as YFSETQ. The CDR3 DNA sequence: TGCGCCAGCAGCGCGGAAATAGGGGAGCCAGATACGCAGTATTTT. It is translated as CASSAEIGEPDTQYF.

Only a few counts were recorded for this clone. V usage is TRBV10-3 and J usage is TRBJ1-2; D ambiguous. V was pared by 2 bases and J by 4 bases, with 8 bases between. Germline CDR1 ENHRY, CDR2 SYGVKD. This CDR3 is built from 13 residues. In nucleotides, the CDR3 is TGTGCCATCAGTGAGAACCCAACCTATGGCTACACCTTC. Translation gives CAISENPTYGYTF.